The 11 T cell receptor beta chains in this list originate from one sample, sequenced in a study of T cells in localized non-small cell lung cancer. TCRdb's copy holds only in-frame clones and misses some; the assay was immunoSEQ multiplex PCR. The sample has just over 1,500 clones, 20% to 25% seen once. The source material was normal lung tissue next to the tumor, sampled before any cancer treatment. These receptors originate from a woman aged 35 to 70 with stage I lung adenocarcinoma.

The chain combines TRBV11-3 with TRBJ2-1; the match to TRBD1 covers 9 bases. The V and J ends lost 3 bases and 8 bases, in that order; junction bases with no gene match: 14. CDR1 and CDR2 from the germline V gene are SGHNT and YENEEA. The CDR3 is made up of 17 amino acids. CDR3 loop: CASSFGDRAQPGHEQFF. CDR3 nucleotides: TGTGCCAGCAGCTTCGGGGACAGGGCTCAGCCAGGCCATGAGCAGTTCTTC.

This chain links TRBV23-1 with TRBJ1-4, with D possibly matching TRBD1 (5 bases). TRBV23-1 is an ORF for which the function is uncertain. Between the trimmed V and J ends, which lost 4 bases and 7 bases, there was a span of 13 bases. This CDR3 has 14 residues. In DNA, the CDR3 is TGCGCCAGCAGTCGGGGCAGGGAAGGTGAAAAACTGTTTTTT. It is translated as CASSRGREGEKLFF.

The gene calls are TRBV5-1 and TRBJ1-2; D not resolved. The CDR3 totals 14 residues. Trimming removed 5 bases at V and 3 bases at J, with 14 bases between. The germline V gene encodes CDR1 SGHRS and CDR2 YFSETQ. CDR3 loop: CASSPSTNDYGYTF. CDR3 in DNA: TGCGCCAGCAGTCCATCGACCAATGACTATGGCTACACCTTC.

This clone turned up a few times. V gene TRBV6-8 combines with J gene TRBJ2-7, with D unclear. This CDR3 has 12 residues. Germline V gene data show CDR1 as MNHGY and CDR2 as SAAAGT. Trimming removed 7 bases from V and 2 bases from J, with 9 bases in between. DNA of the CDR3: TGTGCCAGCACCCCGGCCCCCTACGAGCAGTACTTC. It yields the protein CASTPAPYEQYF.

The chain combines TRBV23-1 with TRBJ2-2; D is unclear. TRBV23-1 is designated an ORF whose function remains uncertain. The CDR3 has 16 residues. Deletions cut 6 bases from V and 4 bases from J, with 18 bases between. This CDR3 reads CASSQDPPGSTGELFF. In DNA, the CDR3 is TGCGCCAGCAGCCAAGATCCTCCAGGTAGCACCGGGGAGCTGTTTTTT.

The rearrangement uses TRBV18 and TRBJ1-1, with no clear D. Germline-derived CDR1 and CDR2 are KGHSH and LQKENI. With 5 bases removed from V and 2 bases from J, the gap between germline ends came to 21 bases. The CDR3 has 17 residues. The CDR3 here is CASSFSGQLRINTEAFF. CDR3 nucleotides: TGTGCCAGCTCATTTTCTGGGCAGCTAAGGATCAACACTGAAGCTTTCTTT.

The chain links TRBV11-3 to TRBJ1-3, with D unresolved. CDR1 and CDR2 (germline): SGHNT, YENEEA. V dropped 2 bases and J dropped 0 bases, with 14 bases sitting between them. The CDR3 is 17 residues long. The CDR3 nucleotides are TGTGCCAGCAGCTTATCGTCCCTGGGGTACTCTGGAAACACCATATATTTT. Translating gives CASSLSSLGYSGNTIYF.

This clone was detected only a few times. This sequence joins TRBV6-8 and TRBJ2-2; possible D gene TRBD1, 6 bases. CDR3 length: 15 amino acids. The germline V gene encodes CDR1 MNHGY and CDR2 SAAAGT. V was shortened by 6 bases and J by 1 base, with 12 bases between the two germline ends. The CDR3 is CASRTDSRNTGELFF. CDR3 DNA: TGTGCCAGCAGGACGGACAGCCGGAACACCGGGGAGCTGTTTTTT.

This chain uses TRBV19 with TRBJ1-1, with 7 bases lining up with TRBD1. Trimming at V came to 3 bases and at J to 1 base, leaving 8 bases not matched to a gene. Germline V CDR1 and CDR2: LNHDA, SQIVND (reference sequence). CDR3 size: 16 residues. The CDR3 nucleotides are TGTGCCAGTAGTATGCCGACAGGGTCGGCGAACACTGAAGCTTTCTTT. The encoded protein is CASSMPTGSANTEAFF. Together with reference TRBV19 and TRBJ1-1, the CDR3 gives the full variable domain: DGGITQSPKYLFRKEGQNVTLSCEQNLNHDAMYWYRQDPGQGLRLIYYSQIVNDFQKGDIAEGYSVSREKKESFPLTVTSAQKNPTAFYLCASSMPTGSANTEAFFGQGTRLTVV.

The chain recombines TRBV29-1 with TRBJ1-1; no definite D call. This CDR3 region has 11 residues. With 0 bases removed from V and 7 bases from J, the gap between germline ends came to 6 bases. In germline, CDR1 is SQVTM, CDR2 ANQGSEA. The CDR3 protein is CSVEDPGEAFF. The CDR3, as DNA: TGCAGCGTTGAAGATCCCGGTGAAGCTTTCTTT.

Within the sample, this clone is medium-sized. The DNA for the CDR3 is TGTGCCAGCAGCTTTTCGAACCAGGGAGGGTGGAACACTGAAGCTTTCTTT. Its protein product is CASSFSNQGGWNTEAFF. V and J are TRBV11-3 and TRBJ1-1; TRBD1 might be the D (5 bases). The germline V gene has CDR1 SGHNT and CDR2 YENEEA. The CDR3 runs to 17 residues. Trimming took off 3 bases at V and 1 base at J, with 18 bases between the two ends.